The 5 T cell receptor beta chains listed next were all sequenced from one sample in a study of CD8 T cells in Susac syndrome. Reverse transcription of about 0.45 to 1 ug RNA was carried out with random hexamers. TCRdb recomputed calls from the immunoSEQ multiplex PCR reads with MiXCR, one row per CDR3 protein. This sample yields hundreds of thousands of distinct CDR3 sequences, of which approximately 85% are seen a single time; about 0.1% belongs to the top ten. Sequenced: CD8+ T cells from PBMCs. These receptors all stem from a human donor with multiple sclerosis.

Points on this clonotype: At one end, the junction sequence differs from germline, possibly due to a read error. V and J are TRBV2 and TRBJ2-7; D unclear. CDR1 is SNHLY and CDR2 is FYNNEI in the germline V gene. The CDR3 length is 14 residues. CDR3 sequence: CASIEPSQVYEQYF. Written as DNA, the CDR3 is TGTGCCAGCATTGAACCGTCGCAGGTCTACGAGCAGTACTTC.

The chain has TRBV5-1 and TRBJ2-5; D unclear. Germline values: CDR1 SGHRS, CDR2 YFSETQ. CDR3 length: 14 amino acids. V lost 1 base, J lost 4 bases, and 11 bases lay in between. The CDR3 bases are TGCGCCAGCAGCTTGTATCACGGCCGAGAGACCCAGTACTTC. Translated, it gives CASSLYHGRETQYF.

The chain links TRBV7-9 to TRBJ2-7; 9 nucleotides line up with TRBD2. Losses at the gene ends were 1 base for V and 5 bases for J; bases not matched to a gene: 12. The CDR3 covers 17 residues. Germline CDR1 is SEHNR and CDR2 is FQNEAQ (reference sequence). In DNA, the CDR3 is TGTGCCAGCAGCTTAGGGGGCCCTAGCGGGACGCTGAACGAGCAGTACTTC. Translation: CASSLGGPSGTLNEQYF.

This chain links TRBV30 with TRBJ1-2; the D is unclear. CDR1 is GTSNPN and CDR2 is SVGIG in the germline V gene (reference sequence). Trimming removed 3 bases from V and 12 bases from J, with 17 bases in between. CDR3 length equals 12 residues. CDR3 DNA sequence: TGTGCCTGGAGGGTAAACGAGGGATTTGACACCTTC. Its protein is CAWRVNEGFDTF.

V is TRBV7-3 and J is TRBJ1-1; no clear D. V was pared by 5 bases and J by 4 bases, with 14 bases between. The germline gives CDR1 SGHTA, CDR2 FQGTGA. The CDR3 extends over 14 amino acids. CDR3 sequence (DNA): TGTGCCAGCAGCCCTCTGGGAGATTCCACTGAAGCTTTCTTT. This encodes CASSPLGDSTEAFF.